Presented here are 25 T cell receptor beta chains from one specimen sequenced in a study of OX40 agonist ivuxolimab in advanced cancers. Libraries were prepared by immunoSEQ multiplex PCR; TCRdb keeps only in-frame clonotypes and omits some of them. Found here are about 60,000 clones, roughly 89% of them singletons; the top ten hold about 2.7%. The sample was CD4+ or CD8+ T cells sorted from blood, taken in a trial of the OX40 agonist ivuxolimab. All receptors derive from an adult with an advanced solid tumor such as melanoma, head and neck, liver or kidney cancer.

This chain connects TRBV30 to TRBJ1-1; TRBD1 matches at 7 bases. There are 13 residues in the CDR3. From germline, CDR1 is GTSNPN and CDR2 SVGIG (reference sequence). The junction had 4 bases not matched to a gene; V was cut back by 2 bases and J by 4 bases. CDR3 DNA sequence: TGTGCCTGGAGTCGACAGGGAGGCACTGAAGCTTTCTTT. It codes for CAWSRQGGTEAFF. Full variable domain (missing parts from reference TRBV30 and TRBJ1-1): SQTIHQWPATLVQPVGSPLSLECTVEGTSNPNLYWYRQAAGRGLQLLFYSVGIGQISSEVPQNLSASRPQDRQFILSSKKLLLSDSGFYLCAWSRQGGTEAFFGQGTRLTVV.

The V gene is TRBV4-1, the J gene TRBJ1-2; D possibly corresponds to TRBD1 (6 bases). V dropped 0 bases and J dropped 8 bases, with 16 bases sitting between them. The CDR3 runs to 15 residues. The V gene's germline CDR1 is MGHRA and CDR2 YSYEKL. The chain's CDR3 is CASSQDYRVVRGYTF. The CDR3 nucleotides are TGCGCCAGCAGCCAAGATTACAGGGTGGTAAGAGGCTACACCTTC.

This clone was counted once. V is TRBV5-4 and J is TRBJ2-1; 9 bases align to TRBD2. The CDR3 extends over 15 amino acids. Germline CDR1 reads SGHNT; CDR2 reads YYREEE (reference sequence). After removal of 0 bases from V and 5 bases from J, the junction contained 3 bases not matched to a gene. This CDR3 is CASSLVLAGDNEQFF. Written as DNA, the CDR3 is TGTGCCAGCAGCTTGGTATTAGCGGGGGACAATGAGCAGTTCTTC. The full variable domain, in which reference TRBV5-4 and TRBJ2-1 provide the parts outside the CDR3, is ETGVTQSPTHLIKTRGQQVTLRCSSQSGHNTVSWYQQALGQGPQFIFQYYREEENGRGNFPPRFSGLQFPNYSSELNVNALELDDSALYLCASSLVLAGDNEQFFGPGTRLTVL.

The chain recombines TRBV5-4 with TRBJ2-5; 8 bases agree with TRBD1. CDR1 SGHNT and CDR2 YYREEE come from the germline V gene (reference sequence). The CDR3 is made up of 16 amino acids. Trimming at V came to 0 bases and at J to 5 bases, leaving 9 bases not matched to a gene. This chain's CDR3 is CASSLEGRQGRETQYF. CDR3 in DNA: TGTGCCAGCAGCTTGGAGGGGAGACAGGGGCGGGAGACCCAGTACTTC.

CDR3 loop: CASRTGGSNYGYTF. DNA for the CDR3: TGTGCCAGCAGGACAGGGGGGAGCAACTATGGCTACACCTTC. This chain joins TRBV19 and TRBJ1-2; 10 bases are shared with TRBD1. CDR1 LNHDA and CDR2 SQIVND come from the germline V gene (reference sequence). The CDR3 totals 14 residues. V dropped 9 bases and J dropped 2; count of bases not matched to a gene: 6.

The J gene is TRBJ2-7, the V gene TRBV7-2; TRBD2 matches at 7 bases. Germline CDR1 and CDR2: SGHTA and FQGNSA. The ends lost 5 bases at V and 6 bases at J; junction bases unmatched: 7. This CDR3 has 13 amino acids. The CDR3 reads CASSLGLVGEQYF. The CDR3 nucleotides read TGTGCCAGCAGCCTAGGACTAGTAGGCGAGCAGTACTTC.

The J gene is TRBJ1-1, the V gene TRBV4-3, with 10 positions matching TRBD1. This CDR3 has 15 residues. V was pared by 2 bases and J by 6 bases, with 6 bases of the junction left unmatched. Germline V CDR1 and CDR2: LGHNA, YSLEER. Here the CDR3 reads CASSQFPGQGSEAFF. CDR3 nucleotides: TGCGCCAGCAGCCAATTTCCGGGACAGGGGTCTGAAGCTTTCTTT.

CDR3 sequence reads: CASSPTGATFYEQYF. DNA of the CDR3: TGTGCCAGCAGTCCGACAGGGGCAACCTTCTACGAGCAGTACTTC. V is TRBV28 and J is TRBJ2-7; 8 nucleotides agree with TRBD1. The J segment lost 3 bases and the V segment lost 5 bases, leaving 9 bases of the junction unmatched. The CDR3 runs to 15 residues. Germline assignment: CDR1 MDHEN and CDR2 SYDVKM.

A single count supports this clone. V and J are TRBV6-9 and TRBJ1-2; D may be TRBD1 (5 bases). The V gene lost 10 bases and the J gene lost 12 bases, with 15 bases spanning the gap. Germline CDR1 and CDR2: MNHGY and SVAAGI. CDR3 length equals 10 residues. The DNA for the CDR3 is TGTGCCAAAACTTCCCCGGGACACACCTTC. It specifies CAKTSPGHTF.

The rearrangement links TRBV4-1 to TRBJ1-1; perhaps TRBD1 as D (5 bases). V shed 0 bases and J shed 8 bases, with 7 bases lying between them. The length of the CDR3 is 12 residues. Germline loops: CDR1 MGHRA, CDR2 YSYEKL. The CDR3: CASSQENREAFF. DNA for the CDR3: TGCGCCAGCAGCCAAGAAAACAGGGAAGCTTTCTTT.

The genes are TRBV7-3 and TRBJ2-3; 9 bases agree with TRBD2. The CDR3 covers 15 residues. Germline assignment: CDR1 SGHTA and CDR2 FQGTGA. The V segment lost 6 bases and the J segment 4 bases; nucleotides outside the gene matches: 8. The CDR3 loop is CASRAGLAESDTQYF. CDR3 nucleotides: TGTGCCAGCAGGGCGGGACTAGCTGAGTCAGATACGCAGTATTTT. The full variable domain, its missing parts supplied by reference TRBV7-3 and TRBJ2-3, is GAGVSQTPSNKVTEKGKYVELRCDPISGHTALYWYRQSLGQGPEFLIYFQGTGAADDSGLPNDRFFAVRPEGSVSTLKIQRTERGDSAVYLCASRAGLAESDTQYFGPGTRLTVL.

This chain joins TRBV29-1 and TRBJ1-3, with D hard to call. Trimming left V 6 bases short and J 0 bases short, with 6 bases between. There are 12 residues in the CDR3. CDR1 and CDR2 from the germline V gene are SQVTM and ANQGSEA. The CDR3 nucleotides read TGCAGCGTCGAGGGCTCTGGAAACACCATATATTTT. It yields the protein CSVEGSGNTIYF.

The V call is TRBV30, the J call TRBJ1-3; 8 bases are a match to TRBD1. The ends lost 5 bases at V and 4 bases at J; junction bases unmatched: 4. CDR1 and CDR2 from the germline V gene are GTSNPN and SVGIG (reference sequence). The CDR3 has 13 amino acids. The CDR3 DNA reads as TGTGCCTGGGACAGGGGTGCGGGAAACACCATATATTTT. It is translated as CAWDRGAGNTIYF.

The CDR3: CASSLGSWVDTQYF. CDR3 sequence (DNA): TGTGCCAGCAGCTTAGGTAGCTGGGTCGATACGCAGTATTTT. The J gene is TRBJ2-3, the V gene TRBV11-2; D is ambiguous. Trimming left V 1 base short and J 6 bases short, with 11 bases between. The V gene's germline CDR1 is SGHAT and CDR2 FQNNGV. The CDR3 totals 14 residues.

CDR3: CASSRQDTRSYEQYF. The CDR3 nucleotides are TGTGCCAGCAGCCGGCAGGACACCCGCTCCTACGAGCAGTACTTC. V usage is TRBV9 and J usage is TRBJ2-7; weak D call: TRBD1 (5 bases). CDR3 length: 15 amino acids. CDR1 SGDLS and CDR2 YYNGEE come from the germline V gene. V lost 4 bases and J 0 bases, leaving 14 bases between the germline ends.

The chain has TRBV19 and TRBJ2-6, with D tentatively TRBD2 (5 bases). This CDR3 comprises 18 residues. The V and J ends lost 1 base and 2 bases respectively, with 15 bases between them. Germline assignment: CDR1 LNHDA and CDR2 SQIVND (reference sequence). CDR3 amino acids: CASSIAGPRAAGANVLTF. The CDR3 DNA reads as TGTGCCAGTAGTATAGCCGGCCCCAGAGCGGCTGGGGCCAACGTCCTGACTTTC.

The chain couples TRBV2 to TRBJ1-1, with 9 bases fitting TRBD1. V lost 6 bases and J lost 6; bases outside the gene matches: 8. Germline loops: CDR1 SNHLY, CDR2 FYNNEI. The CDR3 has 14 amino acids. This chain's CDR3 is CASSDGQGSSEAFF. As DNA, the CDR3 is TGTGCCAGCAGCGACGGACAGGGGAGCTCTGAAGCTTTCTTT.

The gene calls are TRBV27 and TRBJ1-1; D not certain. Germline V gene data show CDR1 as MNHEY and CDR2 as SMNVEV (reference sequence). CDR3 length: 13 amino acids. The germline V and J ends were trimmed by 5 bases and 1 base, with 8 bases remaining between them. CDR3 coding DNA: TGTGCCAGCAGTAGAACTAGGAACACTGAAGCTTTCTTT. Its translation is CASSRTRNTEAFF.

This sequence joins TRBV6-5 and TRBJ1-1, with D unresolved. This CDR3 has 14 residues. V was clipped by 2 bases and J by 7 bases, with 14 bases between them. In germline, CDR1 is MNHEY, CDR2 SVGAGI. CDR3 loop: CASSYDSSIDEAFF. The CDR3 bases are TGTGCCAGCAGTTACGATTCGTCCATAGATGAAGCTTTCTTT.

The chain links TRBV6-1 to TRBJ1-3, with D hard to call. V lost 2 bases to trimming and J lost 0 bases, with 11 bases between them. Germline V lookup: CDR1 MNHNS, CDR2 SASEGT. This CDR3 spans 16 amino acids. The CDR3 sequence is CASSETTTTSGNTIYF. The CDR3 DNA follows: TGTGCCAGCAGTGAAACAACGACAACCTCTGGAAACACCATATATTTT.

In its sample, this clone was seen once. The chain joins TRBV5-4 to TRBJ2-5; D is unclear. Trimming took 4 bases from V and 4 from J, leaving 14 bases between them. CDR1 and CDR2 from the germline V gene are SGHNT and YYREEE (reference sequence). The CDR3 runs to 14 residues. CDR3: CASSLSSGTETQYF. In DNA, the CDR3 is TGTGCCAGCAGCCTGAGCTCCGGAACAGAGACCCAGTACTTC.

The chain uses TRBV4-2 and TRBJ1-2; D remains ambiguous. The CDR3 consists of 13 residues. The germline V and J ends were trimmed by 1 base and 6 bases, with 9 bases remaining between them. The V gene's germline CDR1 is LGHNA and CDR2 YNFKEQ. The CDR3 nucleotides read TGTGCCAGCAGCCAAGGACCCTTGGATGGCTACACCTTC. The encoded protein is CASSQGPLDGYTF.

This chain links TRBV7-8 with TRBJ2-1; 11 nucleotides match TRBD2. Germline CDR1 SGHVS, CDR2 FQNEAQ. V was clipped by 1 base and J by 3 bases; unmatched bases: 8. The CDR3 is made up of 18 amino acids. The CDR3 DNA follows: TGTGCCAGCAGCTTAGGGGGACTAGCGGAAATTGACTACAATGAGCAGTTCTTC. Protein product: CASSLGGLAEIDYNEQFF.

This clone was seen only once. This CDR3 reads CASSLAGANIQYF. DNA for the CDR3: TGCGCCAGCAGCTTGGCAGGGGCGAACATTCAGTACTTC. V usage is TRBV5-1 and J usage is TRBJ2-4; TRBD1 is a possible D gene (6 bases). CDR3 size: 13 residues. Trimming removed 0 bases from V and 7 bases from J, with 8 bases in between. Germline CDR1 and CDR2: SGHRS and YFSETQ.

This clone was detected a few times. The V gene is TRBV11-2, the J gene TRBJ2-5; D is uncertain. The CDR3 extends over 16 amino acids. V gave up 5 bases and J gave up 2 bases, with 18 bases separating them. In germline, CDR1 is SGHAT, CDR2 FQNNGV. The CDR3 region has the DNA TGTGCCAGCAGCCTGGGTCCTGGTTTGGGTCAAGAGACCCAGTACTTC. Amino acids: CASSLGPGLGQETQYF.